This TCR beta chain was obtained from a study of tumor-infiltrating lymphocytes in oesophageal squamous cell carcinoma. From germline, CDR1 is KGHSH and CDR2 LQKENI. The length of the CDR3 is 14 residues. MiXCR, applied by TCRdb to the PCR reads, yields one record per CDR3 protein. The sample has more than 15,000 distinct CDR3 sequences, 35% to 45% seen once; the top ten hold around a sixth. The sample consisted of normal esophageal tissue next to the tumor. The TCR originated in a female donor with esophageal squamous cell carcinoma. V usage is TRBV18 and J usage is TRBJ2-3, with 8 bases fitting TRBD1. The last part of the DNA fits TRBJ2-1 better; the J call may be wrong. CDR3 nucleotide sequence: TGTGCCAGCTCACCGAGCAACAGGGGGTATGAGCAGTTCTTC. Protein sequence: CASSPSNRGYEQFF.